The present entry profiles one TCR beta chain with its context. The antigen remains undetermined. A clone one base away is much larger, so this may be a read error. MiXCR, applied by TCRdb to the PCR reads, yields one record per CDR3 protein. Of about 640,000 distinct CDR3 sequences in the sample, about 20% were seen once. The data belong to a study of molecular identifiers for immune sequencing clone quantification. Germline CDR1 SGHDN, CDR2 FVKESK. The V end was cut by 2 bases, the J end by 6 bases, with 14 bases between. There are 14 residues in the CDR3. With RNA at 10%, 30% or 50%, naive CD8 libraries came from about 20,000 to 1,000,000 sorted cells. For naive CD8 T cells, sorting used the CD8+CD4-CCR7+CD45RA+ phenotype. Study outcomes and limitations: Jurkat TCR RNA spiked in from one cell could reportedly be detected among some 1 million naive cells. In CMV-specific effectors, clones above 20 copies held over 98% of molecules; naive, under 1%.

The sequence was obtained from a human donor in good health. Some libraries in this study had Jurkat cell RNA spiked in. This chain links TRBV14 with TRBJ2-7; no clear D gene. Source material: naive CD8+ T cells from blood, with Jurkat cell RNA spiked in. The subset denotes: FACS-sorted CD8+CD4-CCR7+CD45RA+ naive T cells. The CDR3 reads CASSQLGKGFEQYF. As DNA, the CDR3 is TGTGCCAGCAGCCAACTTGGGAAAGGTTTCGAGCAGTACTTC. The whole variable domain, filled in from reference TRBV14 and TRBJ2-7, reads EAGVTQFPSHSVIEKGQTVTLRCDPISGHDNLYWYRRVMGKEIKFLLHFVKESKQDESGMPNNRFLAERTGGTYSTLKVQPAELEDSGVYFCASSQLGKGFEQYFGPGTRLTVT.